A selection of T cell receptor beta chains follows, all from one sample in a study of identical twins. TCRdb processed the 5' RACE reads anew with MiXCR; each CDR3 protein has one entry. The table shows 230,000 or so distinct CDR3 sequences, with about 8.5% occurring only once. The same specimen was also included in a second study, on yellow fever vaccine responses in identical twins.

Sequencing was done on a sample of CD8+ T cells sorted from blood. These receptor sequences come from a woman aged 18-29 years in good health. Both conserved end residues are trimmed from each CDR3. Fields, in order: J gene, V gene, CDR3 protein.

j_gene: TRBJ2-1; v_gene: TRBV19; CDR3aa: ASRSPGLAWGEQF
j_gene: TRBJ2-1; v_gene: TRBV29-1; CDR3aa: SVVVEGLVYNEQF
j_gene: TRBJ1-5; v_gene: TRBV6-1; CDR3aa: ASSETALSPQH
j_gene: TRBJ2-7; v_gene: TRBV20-1; CDR3aa: SALSGGYEQY
j_gene: TRBJ2-1; v_gene: TRBV28; CDR3aa: AGSTTVRNEQF
j_gene: TRBJ2-5; v_gene: TRBV20-1; CDR3aa: SARDGEGQETQY
j_gene: TRBJ2-7; v_gene: TRBV2; CDR3aa: ASSEGGGSPYEQY
j_gene: TRBJ1-2; v_gene: TRBV10-3; CDR3aa: AISESELSYGYT
j_gene: TRBJ2-7; v_gene: TRBV7-9; CDR3aa: ASSAEGFEQY
j_gene: TRBJ2-1; v_gene: TRBV9; CDR3aa: ASSVEFRDRGRPHEQF
j_gene: TRBJ2-1; v_gene: TRBV18; CDR3aa: ASSSGKDYNEQF
j_gene: TRBJ2-1; v_gene: TRBV7-3; CDR3aa: ASSLNRGANEQF
j_gene: TRBJ2-1; v_gene: TRBV30; CDR3aa: AWIENGQGLVEQF
j_gene: TRBJ2-7; v_gene: TRBV28; CDR3aa: ASSFKEGSSYEQY
j_gene: TRBJ2-7; v_gene: TRBV29-1; CDR3aa: SVETTEMDYEQY
j_gene: TRBJ2-5; v_gene: TRBV12-3/TRBV12-4; CDR3aa: ASSPGEETQY
j_gene: TRBJ2-3; v_gene: TRBV11-2; CDR3aa: ASSFLSGGTTDTQY
j_gene: TRBJ2-6; v_gene: TRBV27; CDR3aa: ASSWVNIPSGANVLT
j_gene: TRBJ1-2; v_gene: TRBV6-5; CDR3aa: ASSYSGGNLVYGYT
j_gene: TRBJ1-3; v_gene: TRBV20-1; CDR3aa: SARDLSGNTIY
j_gene: TRBJ2-2; v_gene: TRBV12-3/TRBV12-4; CDR3aa: ASSQLAGGNTGELF
j_gene: TRBJ2-1; v_gene: TRBV7-8; CDR3aa: ASSEFPGNEQF
j_gene: TRBJ2-2; v_gene: TRBV11-2; CDR3aa: ASSPLRGPTGELF
j_gene: TRBJ2-7; v_gene: TRBV2; CDR3aa: ASSVVRTREQY
j_gene: TRBJ1-5; v_gene: TRBV7-9; CDR3aa: ASSLGGTGSNQPQH
j_gene: TRBJ2-2; v_gene: TRBV4-3; CDR3aa: ASSQNRGHTGELF
j_gene: TRBJ2-1; v_gene: TRBV4-3; CDR3aa: ASSPFLLANYNEQF
j_gene: TRBJ2-5; v_gene: TRBV5-1; CDR3aa: ASSWREVPETQY
j_gene: TRBJ2-3; v_gene: TRBV20-1; CDR3aa: SAGYQGDPSTDTQY
j_gene: TRBJ2-7; v_gene: TRBV20-1; CDR3aa: SARAGDGSFFYEQY
j_gene: TRBJ2-2; v_gene: TRBV6-5; CDR3aa: ASSYGGGRYTGELF
j_gene: TRBJ2-7; v_gene: TRBV20-1; CDR3aa: SASNRDRDFDEQH
j_gene: TRBJ2-2; v_gene: TRBV27; CDR3aa: ASTLAGTPGELF
j_gene: TRBJ1-2; v_gene: TRBV12-3/TRBV12-4; CDR3aa: ASSSPTDRSFAYGYT
j_gene: TRBJ2-4; v_gene: TRBV6-1; CDR3aa: ASREGSKNIQY
j_gene: TRBJ2-2; v_gene: TRBV15; CDR3aa: ATSRGDRGISGPGELF
j_gene: TRBJ2-3; v_gene: TRBV7-2; CDR3aa: ASSVTSGSLTDTQY
j_gene: TRBJ2-3; v_gene: TRBV6-1; CDR3aa: ASRRLAGGSSTDTQY
j_gene: TRBJ2-7; v_gene: TRBV4-3; CDR3aa: ASGGTLGEQY
j_gene: TRBJ2-2; v_gene: TRBV11-3; CDR3aa: ASSTEAGNGELF
j_gene: TRBJ2-2; v_gene: TRBV12-3/TRBV12-4; CDR3aa: ASSPPGGLGTGELF
j_gene: TRBJ2-5; v_gene: TRBV5-1; CDR3aa: ASSWGQTQETQY
j_gene: TRBJ2-1; v_gene: TRBV27; CDR3aa: ASRLYWSEGAGEQF
j_gene: TRBJ2-5; v_gene: TRBV27; CDR3aa: ASSSTGGFFETQY
j_gene: TRBJ1-1; v_gene: TRBV20-1; CDR3aa: SARRGELNTEAF
j_gene: TRBJ2-2; v_gene: TRBV7-9; CDR3aa: ASSSSLTGELF
j_gene: TRBJ2-7; v_gene: TRBV6-7; CDR3aa: ASSHRTGVRYEQY
j_gene: TRBJ2-7; v_gene: TRBV5-1; CDR3aa: ASSQGQLGSSYEQY
j_gene: TRBJ2-3; v_gene: TRBV7-3; CDR3aa: ASSLSETSPSSTDTQY
j_gene: TRBJ2-7; v_gene: TRBV7-9; CDR3aa: ASSSPGYEQY
j_gene: TRBJ2-7; v_gene: TRBV28; CDR3aa: ASSSPLAGLTYEQY
j_gene: TRBJ1-1; v_gene: TRBV5-5; CDR3aa: ASSLEGRPNTEAF
j_gene: TRBJ2-1; v_gene: TRBV9; CDR3aa: ASSGTNQF
j_gene: TRBJ1-1; v_gene: TRBV20-1; CDR3aa: SARGGGGHTEAF
j_gene: TRBJ2-5; v_gene: TRBV7-8; CDR3aa: ASSLDGGETQY